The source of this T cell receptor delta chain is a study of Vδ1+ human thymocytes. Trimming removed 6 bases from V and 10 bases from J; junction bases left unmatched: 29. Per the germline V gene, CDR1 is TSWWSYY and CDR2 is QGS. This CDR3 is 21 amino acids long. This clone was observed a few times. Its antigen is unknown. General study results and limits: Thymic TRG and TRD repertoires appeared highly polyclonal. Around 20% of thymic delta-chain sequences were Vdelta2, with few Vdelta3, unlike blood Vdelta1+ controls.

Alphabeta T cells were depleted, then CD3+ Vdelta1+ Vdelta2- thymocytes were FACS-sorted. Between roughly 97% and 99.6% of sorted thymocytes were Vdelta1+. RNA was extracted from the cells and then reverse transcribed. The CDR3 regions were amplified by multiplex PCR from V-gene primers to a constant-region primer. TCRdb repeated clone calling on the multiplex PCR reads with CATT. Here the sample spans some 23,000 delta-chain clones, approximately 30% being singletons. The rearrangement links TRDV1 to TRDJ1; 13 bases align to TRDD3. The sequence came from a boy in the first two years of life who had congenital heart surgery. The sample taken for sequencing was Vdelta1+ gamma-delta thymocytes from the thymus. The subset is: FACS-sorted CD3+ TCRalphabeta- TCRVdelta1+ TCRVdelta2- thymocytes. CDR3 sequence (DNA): TGTGCTCTTGGTCCTCCCAACGACACGCTAAATTCACCTACTGGGGGATACGCACTCATCTTT. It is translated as CALGPPNDTLNSPTGGYALIF.